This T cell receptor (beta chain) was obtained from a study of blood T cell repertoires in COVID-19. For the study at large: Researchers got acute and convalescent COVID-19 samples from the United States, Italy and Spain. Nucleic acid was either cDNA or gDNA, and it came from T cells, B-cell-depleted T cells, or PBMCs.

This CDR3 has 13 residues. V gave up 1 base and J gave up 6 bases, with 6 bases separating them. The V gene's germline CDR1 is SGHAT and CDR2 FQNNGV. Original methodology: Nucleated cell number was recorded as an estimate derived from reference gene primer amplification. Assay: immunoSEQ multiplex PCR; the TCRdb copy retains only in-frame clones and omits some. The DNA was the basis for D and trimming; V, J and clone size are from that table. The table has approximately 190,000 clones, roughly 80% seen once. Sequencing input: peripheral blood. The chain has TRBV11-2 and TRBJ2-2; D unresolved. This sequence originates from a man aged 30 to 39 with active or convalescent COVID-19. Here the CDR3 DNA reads TGTGCCAGCAGCTTAGGGCTCTCCGGGGAGCTGTTTTTT. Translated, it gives CASSLGLSGELFF.